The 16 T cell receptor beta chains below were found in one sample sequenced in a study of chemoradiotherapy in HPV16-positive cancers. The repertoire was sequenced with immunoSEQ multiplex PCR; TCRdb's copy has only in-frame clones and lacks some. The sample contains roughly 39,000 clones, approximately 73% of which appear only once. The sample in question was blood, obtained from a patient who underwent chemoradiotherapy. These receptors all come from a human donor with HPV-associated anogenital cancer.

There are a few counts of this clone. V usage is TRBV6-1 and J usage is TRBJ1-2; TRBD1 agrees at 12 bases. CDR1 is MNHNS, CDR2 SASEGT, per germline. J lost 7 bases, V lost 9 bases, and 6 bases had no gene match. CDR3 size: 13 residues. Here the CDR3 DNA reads TGTGCCAGTCGGGACAGGGGGCGCTTTGGCTACACCTTC. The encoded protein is CASRDRGRFGYTF.

The CDR3 bases are TGTGCCAGCAGCGCCAGTCCCGTGGCACGGTCGAACACTGAAGCTTTCTTT. Translation: CASSASPVARSNTEAFF. The V gene is TRBV9, the J gene TRBJ1-1, with no clear D. Trimming stripped 3 bases from V and 1 base from J, with 19 bases between. This CDR3 spans 17 amino acids. The V gene's germline CDR1 is SGDLS and CDR2 YYNGEE.

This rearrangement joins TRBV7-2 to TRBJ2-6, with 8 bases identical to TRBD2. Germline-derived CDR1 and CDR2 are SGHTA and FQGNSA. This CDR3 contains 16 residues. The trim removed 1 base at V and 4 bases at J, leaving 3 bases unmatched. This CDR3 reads CASSLVGGAGANVLTF. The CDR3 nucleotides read TGTGCCAGCAGCTTAGTCGGGGGGGCAGGGGCCAACGTCCTGACTTTC.

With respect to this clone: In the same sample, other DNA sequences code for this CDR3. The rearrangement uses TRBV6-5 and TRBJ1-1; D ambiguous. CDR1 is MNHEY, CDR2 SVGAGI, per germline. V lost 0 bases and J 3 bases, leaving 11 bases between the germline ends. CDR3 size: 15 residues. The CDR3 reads CASSYSPGGDTEAFF. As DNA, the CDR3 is TGTGCCAGCAGTTACTCCCCAGGCGGGGACACTGAAGCTTTCTTT.

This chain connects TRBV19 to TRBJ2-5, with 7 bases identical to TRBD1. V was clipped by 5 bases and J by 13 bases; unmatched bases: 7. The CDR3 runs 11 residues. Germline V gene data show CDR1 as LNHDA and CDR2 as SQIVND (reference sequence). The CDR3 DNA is TGTGCCAGTAGTGTCGACAGGGTTATGTACTTC. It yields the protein CASSVDRVMYF.

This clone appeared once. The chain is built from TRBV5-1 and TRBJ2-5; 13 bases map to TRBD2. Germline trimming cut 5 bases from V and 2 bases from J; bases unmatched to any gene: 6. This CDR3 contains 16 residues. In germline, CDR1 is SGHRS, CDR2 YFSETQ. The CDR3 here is CASSTGLAGSQETQYF. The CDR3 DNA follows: TGCGCCAGCAGTACGGGACTAGCGGGGTCACAAGAGACCCAGTACTTC.

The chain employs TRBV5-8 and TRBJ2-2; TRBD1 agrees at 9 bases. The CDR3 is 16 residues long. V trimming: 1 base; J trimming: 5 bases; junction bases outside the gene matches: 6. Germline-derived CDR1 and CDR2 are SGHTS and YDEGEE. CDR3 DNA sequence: TGTGCCAGCAGCTTGTGGGGACAGGGAACGACCGGGGAGCTGTTTTTT. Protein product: CASSLWGQGTTGELFF.

The CDR3 here is CASSSTSGVYEQYF. DNA for the CDR3: TGTGCCAGCAGTTCAACTAGCGGGGTTTACGAGCAGTACTTC. This chain joins TRBV6-9 and TRBJ2-7; 10 bases are shared with TRBD2. This CDR3 spans 14 amino acids. From germline, CDR1 is MNHGY and CDR2 SVAAGI. Trimming removed 4 bases from V and 4 bases from J; junction bases left unmatched: 4.

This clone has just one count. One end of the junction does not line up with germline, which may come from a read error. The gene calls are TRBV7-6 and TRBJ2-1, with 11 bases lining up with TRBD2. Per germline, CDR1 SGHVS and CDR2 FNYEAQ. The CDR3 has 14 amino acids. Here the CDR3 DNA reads TGTGCCAGCACCTTAGCGGGGGGGTACAATGAGCAGTTCTTC. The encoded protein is CASTLAGGYNEQFF.

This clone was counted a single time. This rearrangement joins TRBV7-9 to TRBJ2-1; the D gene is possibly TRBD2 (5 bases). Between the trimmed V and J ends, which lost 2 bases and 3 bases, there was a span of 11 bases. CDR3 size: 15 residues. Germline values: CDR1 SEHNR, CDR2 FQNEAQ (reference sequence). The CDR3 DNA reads TGTGCCAGCAGCTTAAAAAGCGGAAACTACAATGAGCAGTTCTTC. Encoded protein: CASSLKSGNYNEQFF.

The CDR3 is CASSKITTLNSNQPQHF. CDR3 bases: TGTGCCAGCAGTAAGATCACCACCCTTAATAGCAATCAGCCCCAGCATTTT. The rearrangement joins TRBV7-2 to TRBJ1-5; D uncertain. Germline CDR1 SGHTA, CDR2 FQGNSA. CDR3 length: 17 residues. The V and J ends lost 6 bases and 0 bases respectively, with 18 bases between them.

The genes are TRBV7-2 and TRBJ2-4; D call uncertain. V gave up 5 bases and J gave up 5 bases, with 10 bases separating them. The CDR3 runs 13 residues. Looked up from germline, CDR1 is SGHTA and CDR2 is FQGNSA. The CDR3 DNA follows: TGTGCCAGCAGCCCGGGTAGGGAAAACATTCAGTACTTC. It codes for CASSPGRENIQYF.

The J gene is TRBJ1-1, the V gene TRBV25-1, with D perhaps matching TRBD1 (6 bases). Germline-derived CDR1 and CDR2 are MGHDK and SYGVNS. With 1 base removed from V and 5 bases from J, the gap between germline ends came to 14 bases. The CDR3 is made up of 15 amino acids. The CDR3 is CASSEFGGGRTEAFF. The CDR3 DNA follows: TGTGCCAGCAGTGAATTTGGGGGCGGAAGGACTGAAGCTTTCTTT.

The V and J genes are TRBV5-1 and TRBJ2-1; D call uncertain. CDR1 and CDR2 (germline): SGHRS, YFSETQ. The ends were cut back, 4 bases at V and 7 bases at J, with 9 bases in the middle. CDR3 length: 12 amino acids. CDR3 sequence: CASSAERNEQFF. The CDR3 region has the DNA TGCGCCAGCAGCGCCGAAAGGAATGAGCAGTTCTTC.

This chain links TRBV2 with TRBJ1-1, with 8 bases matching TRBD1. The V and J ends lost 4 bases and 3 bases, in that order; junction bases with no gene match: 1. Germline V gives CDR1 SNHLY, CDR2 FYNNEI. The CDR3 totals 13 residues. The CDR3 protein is CASSGQGYTEAFF. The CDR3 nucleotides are TGTGCCAGCAGTGGACAGGGGTACACTGAAGCTTTCTTT.

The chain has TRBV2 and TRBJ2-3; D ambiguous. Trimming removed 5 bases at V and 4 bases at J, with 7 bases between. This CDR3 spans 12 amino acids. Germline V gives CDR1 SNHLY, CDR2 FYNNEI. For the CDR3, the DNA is TGTGCCAGCAGTCAGGTTCCAGATACGCAGTATTTT. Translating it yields CASSQVPDTQYF.